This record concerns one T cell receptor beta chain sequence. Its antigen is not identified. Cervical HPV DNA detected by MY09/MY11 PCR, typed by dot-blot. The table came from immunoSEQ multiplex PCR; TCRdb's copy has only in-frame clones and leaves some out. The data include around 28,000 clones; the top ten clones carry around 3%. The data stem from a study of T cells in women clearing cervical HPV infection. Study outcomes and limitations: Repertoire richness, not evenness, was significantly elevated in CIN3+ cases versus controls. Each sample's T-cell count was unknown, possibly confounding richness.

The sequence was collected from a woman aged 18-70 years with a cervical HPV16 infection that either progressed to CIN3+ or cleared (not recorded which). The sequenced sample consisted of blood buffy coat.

The CDR3 sequence: CASSQDRTSDETQYF. The CDR3 DNA, read in part, is TGTGCCAGCAGCCAAGATAGGACTTCCGATGAGACC. The V gene is TRBV4-2, the J gene TRBJ2-5, with D possibly matching TRBD2 (5 bases). The read halts 3 residues ahead of the CDR3 end, with the missing end drawn from the germline J gene. This CDR3 has 15 amino acids. Trimming left V 0 bases short and J 5 bases short, with 13 bases between. CDR1 is LGHNA, CDR2 YNFKEQ, per germline.